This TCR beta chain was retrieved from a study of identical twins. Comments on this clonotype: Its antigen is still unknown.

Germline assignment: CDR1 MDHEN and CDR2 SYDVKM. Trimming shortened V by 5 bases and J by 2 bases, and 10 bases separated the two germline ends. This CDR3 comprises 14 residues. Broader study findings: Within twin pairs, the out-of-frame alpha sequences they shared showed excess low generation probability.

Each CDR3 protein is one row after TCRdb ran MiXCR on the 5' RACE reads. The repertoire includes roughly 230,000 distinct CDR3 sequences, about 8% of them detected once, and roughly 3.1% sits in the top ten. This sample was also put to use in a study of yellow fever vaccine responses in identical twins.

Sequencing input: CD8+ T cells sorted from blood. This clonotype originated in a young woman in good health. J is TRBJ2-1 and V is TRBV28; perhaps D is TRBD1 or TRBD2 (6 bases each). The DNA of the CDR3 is TGTGCCAGCAGTATGGGGGGCCCCTACAATGAGCAGTTCTTC. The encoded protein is CASSMGGPYNEQFF.